This T cell receptor (beta chain) was sequenced in a study of T-cell memory formation after mild COVID-19 (dated by TCRdb to about 2021). For context, the study as a whole: Most TCR sequence clusters were specific to one of the two donors. Two young, previously healthy adult volunteers made up the cohort, one male and one female. In two donors, T-cell clones that expanded and contracted after mild COVID-19 were followed by sequencing TCRalpha and TCRbeta repertoires longitudinally. Overall study outcomes, separate from this receptor: SARS-CoV-2 specificity was not confirmed for the second-wave clones peaking on day 37. The detection of some responding clones in pre-infection memory suggests that pre-existing cross-reactive memory T cells joined the SARS-CoV-2 response. Contracting CD4+ clones were found mainly in CM and EM memory subsets, while CD8+ clones were enriched in EMRA. Clones that contracted from day 15 to 85 showed balanced CD4/CD8 phenotypes, whereas a second wave of clones that expanded from day 15 to 37 leaned towards CD4+. The study included only a couple of mild cases, and larger cohorts that include severe cases with pre-infection samples were judged to be necessary.

Ficoll-Paque density gradient centrifugation was the method used to isolate PBMCs. V lost 10 bases and J lost 3 bases; the stretch between them is 19 bases long. Its CDR3 holds 15 amino acids, cysteine through phenylalanine. Only CDR3 DNA remains: 45 bases, in frame from the first base. The germline V gene encodes CDR1 ENHRY and CDR2 SYGVKD. Instrument on record: Illumina NovaSeq 6000. cDNA libraries for TCRalpha and TCRbeta were prepared by 5'RACE using constant-segment primers, with sample barcodes and unique molecular identifiers added. Trizol reagent was used to extract RNA from every sample. Libraries were amplified in two PCR steps, with a second sample barcode and Illumina TruSeq adapters added in the second step. Libraries were sequenced on an Illumina NovaSeq with 2 x 150 bp paired-end reads. As for the original processing: The reads were demultiplexed and collapsed into UMI-guided consensus sequences using migec v1.2.7. Using mixcr v2.1.11, UMI consensuses were aligned to TRA and TRB V and J templates and then assembled into clonotypes. Clonotypes were classified as expanded or contracted when called significant by both edgeR and NoisET, with noise models trained on biological replicates. For edgeR calls, the cutoffs were a false discovery rate-adjusted p below 0.01 and a log2 fold-change threshold of 1. As an exploratory analysis of dynamics, max-normalized trajectories of the 1000 most abundant clonotypes were examined by PCA with hierarchical clustering. The CD4 or CD8 phenotype of responding clones was assigned using the separately sequenced CD4+ and CD8+ repertoires. TCRdb passed the public sequencing reads through fastp at Q25 and MiXCR, retaining productive beta sequences. Entries that share a CDR3 protein sequence are merged under the most common genes and DNA. These V and J calls rely on TCRdb rather than the paper's analysis. This sample has more than 350,000 distinct CDR3 sequences in its table, and more than 15% of those were observed once. The ten largest clones capture about a fifth of the sample.

The sample holds a few counts of this clonotype. Its antigen is unknown. Per-base qualities were not stored, and no clone one base away is much larger. The rearrangement joined TRBV10-3 to TRBJ1-5, with a weak D call of TRBD1 (5 bases match). The sample comprised PBMCs or a T cell subset sorted from them (not recorded which). The sequence was obtained from a man aged 18 to 29 who had mild COVID-19 (a few samples of this study predate the infection). The sample titles of this study are shuffled in the database, so cell type and time point are left out; the donor was told from shared clones. The bases are TGTGCCACCGTAGGGGAACGGAACTCCAATCAGCCCCAGCATTTT. This encodes CATVGERNSNQPQHF.